The 10 T cell receptor beta chains presented below share a single source sample, sequenced in a study of blood T cell repertoires in COVID-19. Assay: immunoSEQ multiplex PCR; the TCRdb copy retains only in-frame clones and omits some. The sample has 200,000 to 300,000 clones, around 90% seen once; the top ten hold just over 2.5%. Sequencing was done on a sample of peripheral blood. These receptors came from a person aged 18 to 35 with COVID-19, enrolled during active disease.

V and J are TRBV27 and TRBJ1-5; D remains ambiguous. V lost 5 bases and J lost 5, with 10 bases in between. The CDR3 extends over 13 amino acids. CDR1 is MNHEY, CDR2 SMNVEV, per germline (reference sequence). DNA of the CDR3: TGTGCCAGCAGTCCACGAACTGATCAGCCCCAGCATTTT. This encodes CASSPRTDQPQHF.

The V call is TRBV13, the J call TRBJ2-5; 10 bases align to TRBD2. This CDR3 is built from 16 residues. Germline V lookup: CDR1 PRHDT, CDR2 FYEKMQ (reference sequence). The V segment lost 2 bases and the J segment 2 bases; nucleotides outside the gene matches: 5. The CDR3 reads CASSLILAGSQETQYF. The CDR3 nucleotides are TGTGCCAGCAGCTTAATACTAGCGGGATCACAAGAGACCCAGTACTTC. The complete variable domain, with remaining parts taken from reference TRBV13 and TRBJ2-5, reads AAGVIQSPRHLIKEKRETATLKCYPIPRHDTVYWYQQGPGQDPQFLISFYEKMQSDKGSIPDRFSAQQFSDYHSELNMSSLELGDSALYFCASSLILAGSQETQYFGPGTRLLVL.

The chain couples TRBV5-1 to TRBJ1-4; no reliable D call. CDR1 is SGHRS and CDR2 is YFSETQ in the germline V gene. This CDR3 region has 16 residues. V lost 4 bases and J 0 bases, leaving 13 bases between the germline ends. The CDR3 sequence is CASSPGFSTTNEKLFF. CDR3 DNA sequence: TGCGCCAGCAGCCCTGGCTTTAGCACAACTAATGAAAAACTGTTTTTT.

The V gene is TRBV4-3, the J gene TRBJ2-1; 8 bases are shared with TRBD2. This CDR3 contains 16 residues. CDR1 and CDR2 from the germline V gene are LGHNA and YSLEER. J lost 7 bases, V lost 1 base, and 9 bases had no gene match. The CDR3 sequence is CASSQGLAGLGNEQFF. The CDR3 DNA reads as TGCGCCAGCAGCCAAGGATTAGCGGGATTAGGAAATGAGCAGTTCTTC.

A single count supports this clone. This chain uses TRBV7-6 with TRBJ1-6; 9 bases line up with TRBD1. Trimming cost V 5 bases and J 0 bases; bases outside gene matches: 8. Germline CDR1 and CDR2: SGHVS and FNYEAQ. The CDR3 is 18 residues long. CDR3 sequence (DNA): TGTGCCAGCAGCCCGGAACCGGGACAGGGCTCCTATAATTCACCCCTCCACTTT. It yields the protein CASSPEPGQGSYNSPLHF.

The J gene is TRBJ1-1, the V gene TRBV5-1, with D perhaps matching TRBD1 (5 bases). Germline CDR1 is SGHRS and CDR2 is YFSETQ. The CDR3 loop spans 15 amino acids. V lost 3 bases and J lost 0, with 12 bases in between. In nucleotides, the CDR3 is TGCGCCAGCAGCTCAGACAGCTTTATGAACACTGAAGCTTTCTTT. It yields the protein CASSSDSFMNTEAFF.

The chain employs TRBV6-5 and TRBJ1-4, with 7 bases aligning to TRBD1. This CDR3 comprises 15 residues. The ends lost 5 bases at V and 4 bases at J; junction bases unmatched: 7. Germline V gives CDR1 MNHEY, CDR2 SVGAGI. The CDR3 nucleotides are TGTGCCAGCAGTACAGGGACAGCCCTTAATGAAAAACTGTTTTTT. Its protein is CASSTGTALNEKLFF.

J is TRBJ1-4 and V is TRBV7-2; D not resolved. Trimming pared 5 bases from V and 5 bases from J, leaving 9 bases between. The CDR3 is 13 residues long. Germline loops: CDR1 SGHTA, CDR2 FQGNSA. CDR3 nucleotide sequence: TGTGCCAGCAGCCAGAACAGCAATGAAAAACTGTTTTTT. Translating it yields CASSQNSNEKLFF.

This chain uses TRBV24-1 with TRBJ2-3, with unresolved D. The V gene lost 4 bases and the J gene lost 6 bases, with 10 bases spanning the gap. The CDR3 has 13 residues. CDR1 KGHDR and CDR2 SFDVKD come from the germline V gene. For the CDR3, the DNA is TGTGCCACCAGTGACCCCACGGAGGATACGCAGTATTTT. The encoded protein is CATSDPTEDTQYF.

The rearrangement uses TRBV6-5 and TRBJ2-7; 8 bases fit TRBD1. The V gene's germline CDR1 is MNHEY and CDR2 SVGAGI. This CDR3 has 13 amino acids. V shed 5 bases, J shed 9 bases, and the junction held 9 bases outside the gene matches. The CDR3 bases are TGTGCCAGCAGTCTAGGACAGGGTTATGCGCAGTACTTC. It yields the protein CASSLGQGYAQYF.